This T cell receptor (beta chain) appears in the sequencing data of a study of T cell clonality in common variable immunodeficiency. Notes on the study in general: CVID subjects shared fewer TCRbeta clones than healthy controls did. Common variable immunodeficiency TCR beta sequences reportedly had fewer deletions and N-nucleotide insertions.

Both groups were predominantly of Caucasian heritage. This clone was picked up many times. Its antigen is currently unknown. With the read ending 3 residues before the CDR3 end, the germline J gene is used to fill in that end. Germline V gene sequence: CDR1 SGHTA, CDR2 FQGNSA. With V trimmed by 1 base and J by 2 bases, 1 base remained unmatched. The CDR3 consists of 14 residues. Assay: immunoSEQ multiplex PCR; the TCRdb copy retains only in-frame clones and omits some. The sample contains 57,000 or so clones, none of them singletons. This clonotype was obtained from a person aged 18 to 75 in good health. The chain links TRBV7-2 to TRBJ2-7; 8 nucleotides align to TRBD2. The specimen sequenced was peripheral blood mononuclear cells. Incomplete CDR3 DNA: TGTGCCAGCAGCTTAGGACTAGCGCCCTACGAG. Its protein is CASSLGLAPYE. The full CDR3 protein is CASSLGLAPYEQYF.